The clone carrying this T cell receptor (beta chain) was detected only a few times. What it binds is not known. TCRdb reanalysed the RT-PCR reads using MiXCR and keeps one entry per CDR3 protein. The sample carries about 800,000 distinct CDR3 sequences, 21% recorded once. These data are taken from a study of response to subunit inactivated influenza vaccine. The CDR3 runs 16 residues. Germline loops: CDR1 SGHTA, CDR2 FQGNSA. V gave up 1 base and J gave up 2 bases, with 9 bases separating them. General study points: That few new T cells are recruited by each seasonal influenza vaccination was the authors' suggestion.

J is TRBJ2-6 and V is TRBV7-2, with D possibly being TRBD1 (5 bases). The sequence was obtained from a man between 50 and 59 years old who received an inactivated influenza vaccine. The material sequenced was PBMCs from blood, taken less than 6 days after vaccination. CDR3 DNA: TGTGCCAGCAGCTTAGTACGCAGGGCTGGGGCCAACGTCCTGACTTTC. Translation: CASSLVRRAGANVLTF.